This TCR beta chain derives from a study of blood T cell repertoires in COVID-19. Study in general: Both acute and convalescent COVID-19 samples were obtained from the United States, Italy and Spain. In each case, the material was cDNA or gDNA derived from T cells, B-cell-depleted T cells, or PBMCs.

In the original processing: Researchers report that nucleated cell counts were estimated from reference gene primer amplification. Produced via immunoSEQ multiplex PCR; TCRdb's table is partial and in-frame only. V, J and clone size reflect that table, while D and trimming were determined from the DNA. The sample contains about 180,000 clones, around 85% of which appear only once. Losses at the gene ends were 6 bases for V and 5 bases for J; bases not matched to a gene: 8. Germline assignment: CDR1 ENHRY and CDR2 SYGVKD. The CDR3 contains 15 residues. The rearrangement uses TRBV10-3 and TRBJ2-3; 10 bases agree with TRBD2. The sequencing input was peripheral blood. The clonotype originates from a man between 45 and 60 years old with active or convalescent COVID-19. CDR3 bases: TGTGCCATCAGCCGAGGGGCTAGCGGGGGAGATACGCAGTATTTT. It specifies CAISRGASGGDTQYF.